This TCR beta chain was retrieved from a study of blood T cell repertoires in COVID-19. Overall study context: Material from acute and convalescent COVID-19 was sourced from the United States, Italy and Spain. PBMCs, B-cell-depleted T cells, or T cells provided the cDNA or gDNA that made up the material.

The authors' processing: Cell counts per sample came from amplifying reference gene primers. Repertoires were generated with immunoSEQ multiplex PCR, while TCRdb's copy carries only in-frame clones and drops some. D and trimming were read from the DNA, whereas the V and J calls and clone size are those reported in that table. The top ten clones hold approximately 14% of a sample with fewer than 45,000 clones, 85% of them seen once. This CDR3 is built from 15 residues. Germline loops: CDR1 SGHRS, CDR2 YFSETQ. J was trimmed by 10 bases and V by 0 bases; bases with no gene match: 8. V gene TRBV5-1 combines with J gene TRBJ2-7, with TRBD2 matching over 12 bases. This sequence originates from a human donor in a cohort sampled during active COVID-19. Sequencing was performed on peripheral blood. The CDR3 is CASSLAASGGEGQYF. As DNA, the CDR3 is TGCGCCAGCAGCTTGGCAGCTAGCGGGGGGGAAGGTCAGTACTTC.